These T cell receptor beta chains were read from a single sample in a study of T cells in Graves' hyperthyroidism and ophthalmopathy. In TCRdb, the multiplex PCR reads were re-called with MiXCR into one record per CDR3 protein. The table lists fewer than 350,000 distinct CDR3 sequences, roughly 21% of them singletons. Sequencing used blood. The receptors shown here come from a woman aged 50 to 65 with Graves' hyperthyroidism. The CDR3 runs from the conserved cysteine through the conserved F or W. Fields, in order: D gene, V gene, J gene, clone size, CDR3 protein, CDR3 DNA. The D gene is left open where the match is weak. Where a row states a size, it is once, few, many or the class of an expanded clone; other rows omit it.

d_call: TRBD2
v_call: TRBV15
j_call: TRBJ2-7
clone_size: .
cdr3_aa: CATSRDLILAGGHNKQYF
cdr3_nt: TGTGCCACCAGCAGAGATCTTATACTAGCGGGGGGACACAATAAGCAGTACTTC

d_call: .
v_call: TRBV28
j_call: TRBJ1-5
clone_size: .
cdr3_aa: CASSLLGEGNQPQHF
cdr3_nt: TGTGCCAGTAGTTTATTAGGGGAGGGCAATCAGCCCCAGCATTTT

d_call: .
v_call: TRBV11-2
j_call: TRBJ2-1
clone_size: many
cdr3_aa: CASSLEPNNEQFF
cdr3_nt: TGTGCCAGCAGCTTAGAACCCAACAATGAGCAGTTCTTC

d_call: .
v_call: TRBV28
j_call: TRBJ1-1
clone_size: .
cdr3_aa: CASSLYQGVVSFF
cdr3_nt: TGCGCCAGCAGTTTATATCAAGGGGTCGTATCTTTCTTT

d_call: .
v_call: TRBV12-3/TRBV12-4
j_call: TRBJ1-2
clone_size: many
cdr3_aa: CASSLSGWDGYTF
cdr3_nt: TGTGCCAGCAGTTTATCAGGGTGGGATGGCTACACCTTC

d_call: TRBD1
v_call: TRBV30
j_call: TRBJ1-5
clone_size: many
cdr3_aa: CAWGQGLNQPQHF
cdr3_nt: TGTGCCTGGGGACAGGGACTAAATCAGCCCCAGCATTTT

d_call: TRBD1
v_call: TRBV19
j_call: TRBJ1-4
clone_size: .
cdr3_aa: CATTKTGQEKLFF
cdr3_nt: TGTGCCACGACGAAGACAGGGCAGGAAAAACTGTTTTTT

d_call: .
v_call: TRBV7-6
j_call: TRBJ2-5
clone_size: .
cdr3_aa: CASSPEVGGETQYF
cdr3_nt: TGTGCCAGCAGTCCCGAGGTGGGGGGCGAGACCCAGTACTTC

d_call: .
v_call: TRBV6-6
j_call: TRBJ1-2
clone_size: many
cdr3_aa: CASSYSQVQGDGYTF
cdr3_nt: TGTGCCAGCAGTTACTCACAGGTACAGGGCGATGGCTACACCTTC

d_call: .
v_call: TRBV12-3/TRBV12-4
j_call: TRBJ2-3
clone_size: few
cdr3_aa: CASSLARDQGTGNTDTQYF
cdr3_nt: TGTGCCAGCAGTTTAGCGCGTGACCAGGGGACGGGAAACACAGATACGCAGTATTTT

d_call: TRBD1
v_call: TRBV4-2
j_call: TRBJ1-1
clone_size: .
cdr3_aa: CASSQGGLRDRANTEAFF
cdr3_nt: TGTGCCAGCAGCCAAGGAGGACTCCGGGACAGGGCGAACACTGAAGCTTTCTTT

d_call: .
v_call: TRBV2
j_call: TRBJ2-7
clone_size: many
cdr3_aa: CASSREGERTYEQYF
cdr3_nt: TGTGCCAGCAGCCGCGAAGGGGAACGGACCTACGAGCAGTACTTC

d_call: TRBD1
v_call: TRBV2
j_call: TRBJ2-2
clone_size: once
cdr3_aa: CASSRTGGAPGELFF
cdr3_nt: TGTGCCAGCAGTCGGACAGGGGGCGCGCCCGGGGAGCTGTTTTTT

d_call: .
v_call: TRBV5-1
j_call: TRBJ2-7
clone_size: .
cdr3_aa: CASSSQGSSYEQYF
cdr3_nt: TGCGCCAGCAGCTCGCAGGGGTCGTCCTACGAGCAGTACTTC

d_call: TRBD1
v_call: TRBV5-8
j_call: TRBJ2-2
clone_size: few
cdr3_aa: CASSRETGAYTGELFF
cdr3_nt: TGTGCCAGCAGCCGCGAGACAGGGGCTTACACCGGGGAGCTGTTTTTT

d_call: .
v_call: TRBV18
j_call: TRBJ2-7
clone_size: many
cdr3_aa: CASSPARDSNEQYF
cdr3_nt: TGTGCCAGCTCACCGGCCAGGGACTCAAACGAGCAGTACTTC